These T cell receptor beta chains were read from a single sample in a study of tumor-infiltrating lymphocytes in primary liver carcinoma. TCRdb fed the multiplex PCR reads into MiXCR, producing one record per CDR3 protein. The sample consists of roughly 25,000 distinct CDR3 sequences, 77% of them appearing once. Input material: liver tumor tissue from sampling region 5. The receptors were sampled from a woman aged 25 to 39 with primary liver carcinoma and hepatitis B virus infection. Both conserved end residues are part of each CDR3. The D gene is left open where the match is weak. The size of a clone is reported for some rows only, either as once, few or many, or as a class for expanded clones.

>TRBJ2-5|TRBD1|TRBV6-5|few
TGTCTCAGCAGTACAGACAGGGGGCTGACCCAGTACTTC
CLSSTDRGLTQYF
>TRBJ2-7|.|TRBV11-1|.
TGTGCCAGTAGCTCCATGAGTTACGAGCAGTACTTC
CASSSMSYEQYF
>TRBJ2-3|.|TRBV6-2/TRBV6-3|.
TGTACCAGCAGCACGGGAGCCACAGATACCCAGTATTTC
CTSSTGATDTQYF
>TRBJ2-3|TRBD2|TRBV7-8|.
TGTGCCAGCAGCGCCGCCACTAGCGGGAATAGAAAAAATACGCAGTATTTT
CASSAATSGNRKNTQYF
>TRBJ2-3|.|TRBV5-1|.
TGCGCCAGCAGCTTGGTCGTCGTTAGTGGACTCGGAGATACGCAGTATTTT
CASSLVVVSGLGDTQYF
>TRBJ2-7|.|TRBV11-2|.
TGTGCCAGTAGCTCCCTACTGGAGACGGTGAACTCCTACGAACAGTACTTC
CASSSLLETVNSYEQYF
>TRBJ2-7|TRBD2|TRBV2|many
TGTGCCAGCAGTGGGACTAGCGCTCAAGATTACGAGCAGTACTTC
CASSGTSAQDYEQYF
>TRBJ1-2|.|TRBV4-2|.
TGTGCCAGCAGCCAAGGGACTCAGGGGACGGGAGGCTACACGTTC
CASSQGTQGTGGYTF
>TRBJ2-5|.|TRBV11-2|.
TGTGCCAGCAGCCCCGGTGAAACGGGTGGGTACCAAGAGACCCAGTACTTC
CASSPGETGGYQETQYF
>TRBJ2-6|.|TRBV11-1|.
TGTGGCGGTCCACCCTCTGGGGCCAACGTCCTGACTTTC
CGGPPSGANVLTF
>TRBJ1-2|.|TRBV5-6|many
TGTGCCGGCAGCTTTTGCAAGAACTATGGCTACACCTTC
CAGSFCKNYGYTF
>TRBJ2-3|.|TRBV5-4|.
TGTGCCAGCAGCATAGACGGACACCGTCCACCCACGGATACGCAGTATTTT
CASSIDGHRPPTDTQYF